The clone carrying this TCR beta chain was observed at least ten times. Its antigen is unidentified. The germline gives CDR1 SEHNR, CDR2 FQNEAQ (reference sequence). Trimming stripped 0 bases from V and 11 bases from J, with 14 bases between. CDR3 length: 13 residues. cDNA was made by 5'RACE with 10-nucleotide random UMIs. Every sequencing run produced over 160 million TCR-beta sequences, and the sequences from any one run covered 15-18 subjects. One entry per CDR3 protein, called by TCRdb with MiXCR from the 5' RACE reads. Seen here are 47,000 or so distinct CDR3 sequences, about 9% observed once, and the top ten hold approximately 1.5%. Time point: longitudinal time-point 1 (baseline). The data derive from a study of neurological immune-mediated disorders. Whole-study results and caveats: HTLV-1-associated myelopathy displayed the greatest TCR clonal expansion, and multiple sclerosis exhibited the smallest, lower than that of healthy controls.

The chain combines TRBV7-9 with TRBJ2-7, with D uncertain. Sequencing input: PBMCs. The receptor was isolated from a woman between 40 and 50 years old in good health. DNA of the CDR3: TGTGCCAGCAGCTTAGCCCGTCTCGACCCAGAGTACTTC. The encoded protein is CASSLARLDPEYF.